This T cell receptor (beta chain) originates from a study of CD8+CD57+ T cells in acquired aplastic anemia. Study-wide points: Twenty-nine CD8+ CDR3 sequences were shared between patients and controls.

The germline gives CDR1 SGHTA, CDR2 FQGNSA. The CDR3 has 15 amino acids. The patients chosen for sequencing had shown expansion of CD8+CD57+ cells (detected by flow cytometry). The use of genomic DNA as template underpinned the TCR beta VDJ and CDR3 profiling. TCRdb fed the reads into MiXCR, producing one record per CDR3 protein. The sample holds approximately 260,000 distinct CDR3 sequences, roughly 80% seen once. About this clonotype itself: Its cognate antigen is unknown. Compared with germline, one end of the junction differs, possibly owing to a read error.

Material for sequencing was sorted CD4+, CD8+, or CD8+CD57+ T cells (not recorded which) from PBMCs. The clonotype comes from a human donor with aplastic anemia. The chain has TRBV7-2 and TRBJ1-5, with D hard to call. The CDR3 loop is CASSVWFTRNGPEHF. The CDR3 region has the DNA TGTGCCAGCAGCGTATGGTTTACAAGAAATGGGCCCGAGCATTTT. Using reference TRBV7-2 and TRBJ1-5 for the parts outside the CDR3, the full variable domain is GAGVSQSPSNKVTEKGKDVELRCDPISGHTALYWYRQSLGQGLEFLIYFQGNSAPDKSGLPSDRFSAERTGGSVSTLTIQRTQQEDSAVYLCASSVWFTRNGPEHFGDGTRLSIL.